The present T cell receptor beta chain was sequenced within a study of T cells after yellow fever vaccination. Findings and caveats of the study: Reappearance after the booster was observed for most primary-vaccination clones (roughly 97% CD4, roughly 90% CD8).

Template switching with 5'RACE generated the TCR cDNA and added a universal primer site and UMIs. Each CDR3 protein gets one entry after TCRdb re-called the 5' RACE reads with MiXCR. The sample includes approximately 510,000 distinct CDR3 sequences, 21% of them seen just once. V dropped 6 bases and J dropped 7 bases, with 16 bases sitting between them. CDR3 length: 13 amino acids. CDR1 and CDR2 from the germline V gene are MNHEY and SMNVEV (reference sequence). With regard to this clonotype: Its specificity is unknown.

This clonotype was obtained from a man aged 18 to 30 who received the YFV17D yellow fever vaccine. This rearrangement joins TRBV27 to TRBJ2-7; possible D gene TRBD1, 7 bases. Sample: PBMCs, taken approximately 20 days after the first yellow fever vaccination. CDR3 in DNA: TGTGCCAGCAGATTTGGGGCAGGGGGGGAGCAGTACTTC. This encodes CASRFGAGGEQYF.